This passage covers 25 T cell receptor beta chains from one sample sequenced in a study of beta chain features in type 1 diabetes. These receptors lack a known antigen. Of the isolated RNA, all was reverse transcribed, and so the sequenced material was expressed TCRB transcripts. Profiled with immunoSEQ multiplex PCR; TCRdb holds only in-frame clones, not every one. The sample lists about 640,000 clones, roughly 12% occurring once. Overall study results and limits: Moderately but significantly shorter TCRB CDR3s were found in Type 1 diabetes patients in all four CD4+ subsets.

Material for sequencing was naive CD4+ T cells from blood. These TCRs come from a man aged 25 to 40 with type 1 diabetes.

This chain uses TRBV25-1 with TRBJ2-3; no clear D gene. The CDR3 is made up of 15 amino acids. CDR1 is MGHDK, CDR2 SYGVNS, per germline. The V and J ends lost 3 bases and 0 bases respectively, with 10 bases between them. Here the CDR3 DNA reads TGTGCCAGCAGTGAGTCGGGCACTAGCACAGATACGCAGTATTTT. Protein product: CASSESGTSTDTQYF. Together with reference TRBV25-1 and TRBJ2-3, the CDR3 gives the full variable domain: EADIYQTPRYLVIGTGKKITLECSQTMGHDKMYWYQQDPGMELHLIHYSYGVNSTEKGDLSSESTVSRIRTEHFPLTLESARPSHTSQYLCASSESGTSTDTQYFGPGTRLTVL.

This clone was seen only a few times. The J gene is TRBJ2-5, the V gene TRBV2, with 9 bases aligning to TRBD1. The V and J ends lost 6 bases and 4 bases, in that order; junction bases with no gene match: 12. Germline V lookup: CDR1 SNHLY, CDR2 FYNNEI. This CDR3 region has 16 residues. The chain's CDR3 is CASSPPFGQGRETQYF. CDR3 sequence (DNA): TGTGCCAGCAGCCCACCCTTCGGACAGGGGAGAGAGACCCAGTACTTC.

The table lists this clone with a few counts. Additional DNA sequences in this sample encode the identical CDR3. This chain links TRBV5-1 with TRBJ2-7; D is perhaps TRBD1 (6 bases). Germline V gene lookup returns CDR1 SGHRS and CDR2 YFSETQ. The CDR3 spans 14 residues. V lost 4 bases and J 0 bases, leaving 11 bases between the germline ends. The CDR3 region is CASSLGGSSYEQYF. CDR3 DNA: TGCGCCAGCAGCCTAGGGGGTAGCTCCTACGAGCAGTACTTC.

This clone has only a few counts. For the CDR3, the DNA is TGCGCCAGCAGCTTGCTGGGTGCCGAGCAGTACTTC. Translating it yields CASSLLGAEQYF. The V and J genes are TRBV5-1 and TRBJ2-7; D is unclear. The germline gives CDR1 SGHRS, CDR2 YFSETQ. The CDR3 extends over 12 amino acids. V dropped 1 base and J dropped 6 bases, with 8 bases sitting between them.

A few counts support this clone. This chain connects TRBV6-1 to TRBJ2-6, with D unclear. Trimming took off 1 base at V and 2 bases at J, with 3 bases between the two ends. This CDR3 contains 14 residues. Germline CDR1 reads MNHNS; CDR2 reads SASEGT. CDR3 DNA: TGTGCCAGCAGTGAAGTGGCTGGGGCCAACGTCCTGACTTTC. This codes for CASSEVAGANVLTF.

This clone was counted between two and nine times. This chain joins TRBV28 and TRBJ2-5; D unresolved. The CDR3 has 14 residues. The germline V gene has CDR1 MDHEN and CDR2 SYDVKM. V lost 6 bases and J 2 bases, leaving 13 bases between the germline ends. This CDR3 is CASRGRWGQETQYF. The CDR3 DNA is TGTGCCAGCAGAGGCCGCTGGGGACAAGAGACCCAGTACTTC.

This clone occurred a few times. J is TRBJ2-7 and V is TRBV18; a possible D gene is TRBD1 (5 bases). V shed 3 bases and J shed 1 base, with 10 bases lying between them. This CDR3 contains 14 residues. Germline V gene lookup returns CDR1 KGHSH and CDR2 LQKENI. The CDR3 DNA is TGTGCCAGCTCACCGGCGGACACTTCCTACGAGCAGTACTTC. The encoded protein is CASSPADTSYEQYF.

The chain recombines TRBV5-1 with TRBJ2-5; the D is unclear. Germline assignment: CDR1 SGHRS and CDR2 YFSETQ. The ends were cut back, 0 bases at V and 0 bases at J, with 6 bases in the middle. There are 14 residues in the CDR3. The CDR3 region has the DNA TGCGCCAGCAGCTTGGTTCCCGACCAAGAGACCCAGTACTTC. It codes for CASSLVPDQETQYF.

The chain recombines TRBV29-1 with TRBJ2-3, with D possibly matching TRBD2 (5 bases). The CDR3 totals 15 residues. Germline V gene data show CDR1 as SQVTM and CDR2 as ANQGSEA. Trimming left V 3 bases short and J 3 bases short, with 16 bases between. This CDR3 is CSVEGGSARTDTQYF. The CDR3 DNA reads TGCAGCGTTGAGGGTGGGAGTGCTAGGACAGATACGCAGTATTTT.

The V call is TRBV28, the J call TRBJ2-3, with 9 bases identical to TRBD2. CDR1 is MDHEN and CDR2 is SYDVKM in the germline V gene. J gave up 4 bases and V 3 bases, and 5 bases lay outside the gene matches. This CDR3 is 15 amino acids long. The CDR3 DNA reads TGTGCCAGCAGTTTTTTGGCGGGGGGGCCAGATACGCAGTATTTT. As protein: CASSFLAGGPDTQYF. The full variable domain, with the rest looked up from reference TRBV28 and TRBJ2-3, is DVKVTQSSRYLVKRTGEKVFLECVQDMDHENMFWYRQDPGLGLRLIYFSYDVKMKEKGDIPEGYSVSREKKERFSLILESASTNQTSMYLCASSFLAGGPDTQYFGPGTRLTVL.

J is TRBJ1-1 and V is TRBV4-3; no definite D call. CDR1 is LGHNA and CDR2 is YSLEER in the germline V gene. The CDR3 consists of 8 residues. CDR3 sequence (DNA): TGCGCTGGTACTAGGGCTTTCTTT. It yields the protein CAGTRAFF.

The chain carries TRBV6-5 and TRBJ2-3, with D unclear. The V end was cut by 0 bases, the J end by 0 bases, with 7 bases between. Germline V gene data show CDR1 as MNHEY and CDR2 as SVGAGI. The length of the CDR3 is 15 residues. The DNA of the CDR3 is TGTGCCAGCAGTTACTCGATGAGTAGCACAGATACGCAGTATTTT. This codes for CASSYSMSSTDTQYF.

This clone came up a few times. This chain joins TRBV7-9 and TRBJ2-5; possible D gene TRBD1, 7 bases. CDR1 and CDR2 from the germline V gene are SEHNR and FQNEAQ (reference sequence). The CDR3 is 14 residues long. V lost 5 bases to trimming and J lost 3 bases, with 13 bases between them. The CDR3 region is CASSPPRGEETQYF. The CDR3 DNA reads TGTGCCAGCAGCCCCCCCAGGGGGGAAGAGACCCAGTACTTC.

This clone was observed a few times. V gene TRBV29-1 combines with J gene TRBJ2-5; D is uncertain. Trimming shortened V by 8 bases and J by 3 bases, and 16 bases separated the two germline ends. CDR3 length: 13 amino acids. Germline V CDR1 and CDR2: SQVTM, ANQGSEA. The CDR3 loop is CSIRKGGEETQYF. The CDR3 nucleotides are TGCAGCATACGTAAGGGTGGGGAAGAGACCCAGTACTTC.

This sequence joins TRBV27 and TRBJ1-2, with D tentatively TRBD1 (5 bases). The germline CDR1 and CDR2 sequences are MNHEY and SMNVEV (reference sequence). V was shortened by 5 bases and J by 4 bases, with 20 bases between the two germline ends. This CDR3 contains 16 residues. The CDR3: CASSRLGTGASYGYTF. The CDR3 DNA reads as TGTGCCAGCAGTCGCCTAGGGACCGGGGCCAGCTATGGCTACACCTTC.

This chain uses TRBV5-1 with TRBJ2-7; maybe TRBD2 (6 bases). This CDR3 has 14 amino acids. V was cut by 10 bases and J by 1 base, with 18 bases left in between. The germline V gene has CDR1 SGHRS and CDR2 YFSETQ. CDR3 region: CASSAEGLSYEQYF. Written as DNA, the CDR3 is TGCGCCTCAAGCGCGGAGGGGCTATCCTACGAGCAGTACTTC.

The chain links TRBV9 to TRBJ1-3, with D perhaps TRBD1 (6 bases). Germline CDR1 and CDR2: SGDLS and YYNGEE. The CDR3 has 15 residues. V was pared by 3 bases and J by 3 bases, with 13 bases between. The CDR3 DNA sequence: TGTGCCAGCAGCGCCGAACAGGGCAATGGAAACACCATATATTTT. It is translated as CASSAEQGNGNTIYF.

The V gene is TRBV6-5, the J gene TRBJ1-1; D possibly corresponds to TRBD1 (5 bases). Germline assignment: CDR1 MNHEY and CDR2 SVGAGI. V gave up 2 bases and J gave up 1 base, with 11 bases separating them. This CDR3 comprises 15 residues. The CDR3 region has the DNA TGTGCCAGCAGTTACGAGGGACCGCGGAACACTGAAGCTTTCTTT. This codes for CASSYEGPRNTEAFF.

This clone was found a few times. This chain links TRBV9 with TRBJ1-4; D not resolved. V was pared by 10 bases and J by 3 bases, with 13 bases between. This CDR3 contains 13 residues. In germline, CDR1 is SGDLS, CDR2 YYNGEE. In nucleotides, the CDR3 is TGTGCCTCTAGGCGAGCTTCTAATGAAAAACTGTTTTTT. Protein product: CASRRASNEKLFF.

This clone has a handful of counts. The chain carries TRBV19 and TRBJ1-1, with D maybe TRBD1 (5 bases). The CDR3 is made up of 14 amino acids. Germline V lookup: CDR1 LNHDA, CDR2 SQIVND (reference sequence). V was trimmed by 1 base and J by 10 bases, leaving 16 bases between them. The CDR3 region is CASSIGRATLRAFF. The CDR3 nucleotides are TGTGCCAGTAGTATAGGCAGGGCAACTCTGCGAGCTTTCTTT. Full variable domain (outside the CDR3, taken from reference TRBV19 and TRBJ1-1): DGGITQSPKYLFRKEGQNVTLSCEQNLNHDAMYWYRQDPGQGLRLIYYSQIVNDFQKGDIAEGYSVSREKKESFPLTVTSAQKNPTAFYLCASSIGRATLRAFFGQGTRLTVV.

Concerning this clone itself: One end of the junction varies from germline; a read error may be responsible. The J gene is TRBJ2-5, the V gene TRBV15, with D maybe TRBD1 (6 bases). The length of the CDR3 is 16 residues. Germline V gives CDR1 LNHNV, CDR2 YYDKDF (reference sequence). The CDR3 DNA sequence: TGTGCCACCAGCAGAGGCGGGCAGGGGAATCAAGAAACCCAGTACTTC. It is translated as CATSRGGQGNQETQYF.

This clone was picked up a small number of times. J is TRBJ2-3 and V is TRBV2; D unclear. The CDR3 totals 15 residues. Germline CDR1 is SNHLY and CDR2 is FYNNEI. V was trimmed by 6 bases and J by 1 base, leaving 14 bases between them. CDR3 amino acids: CASSRADPGTDTQYF. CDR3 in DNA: TGTGCCAGCAGCCGAGCAGACCCAGGCACAGATACGCAGTATTTT.

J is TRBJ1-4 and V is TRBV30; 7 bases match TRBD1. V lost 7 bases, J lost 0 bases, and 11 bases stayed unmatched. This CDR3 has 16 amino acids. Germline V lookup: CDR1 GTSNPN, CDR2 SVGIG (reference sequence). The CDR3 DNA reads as TGTGCCTCCCTGGGGGGGACAGCCGCAACTAATGAAAAACTGTTTTTT. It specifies CASLGGTAATNEKLFF.

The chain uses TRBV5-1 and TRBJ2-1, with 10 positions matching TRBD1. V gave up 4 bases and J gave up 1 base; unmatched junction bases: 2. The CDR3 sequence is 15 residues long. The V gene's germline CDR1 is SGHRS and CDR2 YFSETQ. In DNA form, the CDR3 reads TGCGCCAGCAGCACGGGACAGGGGTCCTACAATGAGCAGTTCTTC. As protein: CASSTGQGSYNEQFF.

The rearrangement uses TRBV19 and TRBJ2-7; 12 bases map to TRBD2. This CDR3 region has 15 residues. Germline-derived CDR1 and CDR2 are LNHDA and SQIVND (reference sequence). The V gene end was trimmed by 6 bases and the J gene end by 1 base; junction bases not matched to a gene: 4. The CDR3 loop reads CASSTGTSGSYEQYF. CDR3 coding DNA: TGTGCCAGTAGCACCGGGACTAGCGGGTCCTACGAGCAGTACTTC.